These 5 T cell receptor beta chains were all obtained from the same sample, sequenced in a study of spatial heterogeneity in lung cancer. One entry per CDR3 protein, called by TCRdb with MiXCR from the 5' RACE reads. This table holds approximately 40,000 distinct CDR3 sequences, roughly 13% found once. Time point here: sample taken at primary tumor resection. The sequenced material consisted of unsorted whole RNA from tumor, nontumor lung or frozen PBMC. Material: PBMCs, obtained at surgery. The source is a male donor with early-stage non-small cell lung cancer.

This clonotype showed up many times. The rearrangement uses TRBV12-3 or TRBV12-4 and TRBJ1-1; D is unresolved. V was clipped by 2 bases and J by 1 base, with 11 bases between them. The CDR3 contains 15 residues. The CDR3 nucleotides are TGTGCCAGCAGTTTATTCGGGGTCGAGAACACTGAAGCTTTCTTT. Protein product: CASSLFGVENTEAFF.

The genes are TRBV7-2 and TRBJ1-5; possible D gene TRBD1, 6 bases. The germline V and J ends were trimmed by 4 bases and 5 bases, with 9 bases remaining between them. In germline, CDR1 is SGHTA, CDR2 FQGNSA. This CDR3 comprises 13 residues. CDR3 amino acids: CASSSDSHQPQHF. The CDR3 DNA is TGTGCCAGCAGCTCGGACAGTCATCAGCCCCAGCATTTT.

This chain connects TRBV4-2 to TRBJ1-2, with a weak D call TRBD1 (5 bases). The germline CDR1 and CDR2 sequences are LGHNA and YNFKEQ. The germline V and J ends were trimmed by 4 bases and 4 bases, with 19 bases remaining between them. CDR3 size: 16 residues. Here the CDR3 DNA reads TGTGCCAGCAGCCCGCTAACAGGCGCTCAAGTCTATGGCTACACCTTC. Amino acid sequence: CASSPLTGAQVYGYTF.

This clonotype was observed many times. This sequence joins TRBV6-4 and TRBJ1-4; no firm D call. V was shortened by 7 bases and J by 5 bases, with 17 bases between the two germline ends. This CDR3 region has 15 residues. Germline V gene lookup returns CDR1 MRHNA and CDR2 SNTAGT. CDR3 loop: CASIPTSRKNEKLFF. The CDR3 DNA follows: TGTGCCAGCATCCCTACGTCTCGGAAGAATGAAAAACTGTTTTTT.

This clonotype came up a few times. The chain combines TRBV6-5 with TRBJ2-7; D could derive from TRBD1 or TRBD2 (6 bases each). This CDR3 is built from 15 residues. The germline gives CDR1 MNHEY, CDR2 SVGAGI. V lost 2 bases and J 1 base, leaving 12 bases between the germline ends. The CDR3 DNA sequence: TGTGCCAGCAGTTACGGCACAGGGAGGTCCTACGAGCAGTACTTC. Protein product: CASSYGTGRSYEQYF.